The present T cell receptor (beta chain) was sequenced within a study of cytomegalovirus exposure and HLA in healthy donors (dated by TCRdb to 2016 to 2017). As for the study more broadly: An earlier analysis of under 600 of the donors reported roughly 270 Gb of sequence data and roughly 110 million unique TCR beta sequences from about 200 million T cells. Roughly 290 gigabases of sequencing data and around 80 million unique TCR sequences made up an early release that covered over 550 HLA-typed donors. The genetic ancestry cluster associated with self-reported Caucasian donors included 81% of the 350 to 500 genotyped donors. The aim of the study was to test whether cataloging public T cell receptors could identify signatures of past pathogen exposure. Using immunosequencing, the study profiled T cell repertoires from about 610 subjects and related those repertoires to cytomegalovirus serostatus. A separate validation cohort of 100 to 150 different subjects was used in addition to the approximately 610-subject first cohort. High-throughput TCR immunosequencing, statistical association of individual TCRs with disease status, and machine learning were combined to predict cytomegalovirus infection status. A later analysis re-analyzed previously published TCR beta repertoires from hundreds of donors and added high-resolution HLA genotyping to study TCR occurrence patterns. Rather than drawing on any new phenotypic data, the later analysis identified candidate immune exposures from TCR beta sequences and the way those sequences occurred across donors. In an earlier analysis of 550 to 700 of the donors, high-throughput TCR beta sequencing was used to judge whether each TCR beta V gene segment behaved as functional or pseudogenic. Donor age, sex, ethnicity and CMV serostatus were collected together with the repertoire data. A later genetic analysis used genome-wide SNP genotypes for about 60% of the 666 donors, treating that subset as a discovery cohort. Every discovery cohort repertoire had been produced on one sequencing platform. HLA typing included class I and class II loci at four-digit resolution. The number of typed donors differed by locus: 629-630 for A, B, C, DRB1 and DQB1; 522 for DQA1; roughly 600 for DPA1; and roughly 470 for DPB1. A few DR-DQ haplotypes were handled as single units for association and clustering because linkage in the cohort was strong. Among 398 genotyped donors of the cohort, an average of approximately 250,000 unique TCR beta nucleotide sequences were sequenced per donor, around 20% of them non-productive. Here is what the overall study found, with its caveats: When HLA alleles, especially DR and DQ, strongly co-occurred, TCR associations were difficult to assign to individual alleles. Most CMV-associated TCR beta chains appeared to be HLA-restricted in a later analysis, and the HLA associations seemed to be driven largely by CMV exposure. Because HLA typing was unavailable for some donors at each locus, only the typed subset was used in association tests. A further reported finding was that TCR beta sequences accurately predicted the HLA-A and HLA-B alleles for most subjects in the first cohort. In vitro tests confirmed that a few of the cytomegalovirus-associated TCR beta chains recognize cytomegalovirus antigens. It was suggested by the authors that the approach could potentially be generalized to other disease states and immunological phenotypes. Some IMGT-functional V segments, including TRBV6-2 and TRBV6-3, could not be told apart with the 87-base-pair reads, so those segments were excluded. For the cohort, immune exposure information was limited to CMV serostatus. In an earlier analysis of some 500 of the donors, most TCR beta V segments appeared in productive rearrangements about 87% or about 30% of the time, broadly matching IMGT annotations. In a later analysis, HLA-associated TCR beta chains showed more clonal expansion and lower generation probabilities than non-associated chains that were equally common. Specific HLA alleles were associated with around 18,000 TCR beta sequences at a false discovery rate of 0.05 in a later analysis. While some public TCRs were present in many individuals, most TCR sequences turned up only very rarely across donors. In a later genetic analysis, fewer N-insertions in productive TCRs were reported among donors in an Asian-associated ancestry cluster than the roughly 700-donor mean. A later analysis reported that several top co-occurrence clusters appeared linked to parvovirus B19, influenza, CMV and Epstein-Barr virus. A total of about 150 TCR beta chains were listed by the study as associated with cytomegalovirus. A cluster of highly shared sequence variants was judged likely to be a technical artifact of the sequencing pipeline. Sequencing depth was assumed to be roughly uniform across donors in the presence/absence analyses, though that assumption may not hold. Linkage disequilibrium might explain the correlated functional status among segregating V segments, but an unknown experimental factor could not be ruled out. This cohort had only TCR beta chains sequenced, and the lack of alpha or paired-chain data limited which features could be detected. In a later analysis, the rate of TCR association differed among HLA loci, with DRB1 alleles having the most associated TCRs and HLA-C alleles having the fewest. Because counts were too low, 15 to 20 rarely observed V segments, including chromosome 9 orphons, were excluded from the earlier analysis of 587 of the donors. The classifier was reported to diagnose cytomegalovirus status with high specificity and sensitivity in both the original and validation cohorts. An association between a missense DCLRE1C variant and V-gene and J-gene trimming of TCR beta chains was found in a later genetic analysis and replicated in an independent cohort.

The V end loses 2 bases and the J end loses 0 bases, and a stretch of 14 bases separates them. The CDR3 runs 16 residues from the cysteine to the phenylalanine. The kept DNA is CDR3 alone, 48 bases in frame from the first base. The germline V gene provides CDR1 ENHRY and CDR2 SYGVKD. The cohort consisted of 650 to 700 healthy bone marrow donors. At the time of sampling, every cohort member was nominally healthy, though immune exposures that went unrecorded were likely present. The donor was CMV seronegative and belonged to the group of 350 or so seronegative cohort members. A peripheral blood sample was provided by each donor, and peripheral blood mononuclear cells were used for TCR beta sequencing. Genomic DNA was extracted from the blood cell samples with the Qiagen DNeasy Blood Extraction Kit. This clone showed up just a few times. Its binding antigen is unknown. Base qualities were left out, and no much larger clone turns up one base away. Other DNA sequences in this specimen translate into the identical CDR3.

Libraries were prepared through the immunoSEQ multiplex PCR assay. The multiplex PCR relied on a mix of 60 forward primers for TCR Vbeta segments and 13 reverse primers for TCR Jbeta segments. The CDR3 region of rearranged TCR beta genes was amplified from genomic DNA by a multiplex PCR assay. The amplified TCR beta libraries were sequenced on the Illumina HiSeq System as 87-base-pair reads. On the study's bioinformatics: A later analysis counted about 80 million unique TCR beta chains across the 550 to 700 repertoires, and roughly 9.9 million of these chains were shared by at least two donors. Raw reads were error-corrected and collapsed into unique sequences by a nearest-neighbor algorithm in which closely related sequences were merged to remove PCR and sequencing errors. To assign V, D and J gene segments, CDR3 sequences were aligned to IMGT reference sequences. For a sequence to be retained, a match of at least six nucleotides to both a V gene segment and a J gene segment was required. A rearrangement was called productive if the CDR3 had no stop codons and remained in frame with V and J, and every other rearrangement was called non-productive. CDR3 was defined by IMGT convention, running from the second conserved V-encoded cysteine to the conserved J-encoded phenylalanine. The earlier analysis of about 610 of the donors excluded sequences that lacked an unambiguous match to a single V gene segment. An earlier analysis of just under 600 of the donors called V segments functional above 56.7% productive rearrangements and segregating when the between-donor standard deviation exceeded 5%. A statistical classification framework was built to diagnose cytomegalovirus status from the catalog of TCR beta chain sequences. A later analysis assigned V and J genes by comparing TCR nucleotide sequences with IMGT/GENE-DB human TR gene sequences. A later analysis assigned CDR3 sequences and most-parsimonious VDJ recombination scenarios with the TCRdist pipeline. In a later analysis, every TCR beta chain was defined by the combination of its CDR3 amino acid sequence and its V-gene family, and reads without a unique V-gene family were dropped. In a later analysis, around 650 highly shared, low-generation-probability nucleotide sequences were removed to address suspected cross-contamination and a sequencing artifact. In a later analysis, a clonal expansion index for each public chain was calculated from normalized within-repertoire ranks of inferred template counts. A later analysis computed generation probabilities with a VDJ recombination model fitted to out-of-frame rearrangements, and checked the results against IGoR. In a later analysis, hypergeometric tests were used to score TCR-TCR, TCR-HLA and TCR-CMV co-occurrence, with a repertoire-size bias correction applied to TCR pairs. In a later analysis, false discovery rates were estimated by permuting HLA or CMV assignments 20 times. In a later analysis, co-occurring TCRs were grouped using DBSCAN, and TCRdist sequence similarity was added for clustering within HLA-allele-positive subsets. Repertoires with fewer than 30,000 or more than 120,000 public chains were left out of co-occurrence clustering, as were about five repertoires with anomalous nucleotide sharing. Entries here come from immuneACCESS through TCRdb and include only in-frame sequences with V and J called. Some clones fail to appear in such tables; in the studies checked, an unresolved V gene covers under half of the shortfall, and the cause of the remainder is unknown. The D gene and trimming were derived from the DNA, and the V and J assignments and clone size from that table. This sample comprises over 130,000 clones, over 60% of them detected only once. The ten largest clones take up 5.5% to 7.5% of the sample.

The receptor chain draws on TRBV10-3 and TRBJ2-7; 6 matching bases give a weak D call of TRBD2. Input material: PBMCs. The TCR sequence derives from a woman in her sixties in good health and CMV-seronegative. The DNA reads TGTGCCATCAGTGAGCCCTCCGGGACTGGCTCCTACGAGCAGTACTTC. Its translation is CAISEPSGTGSYEQYF.